The next 31 T cell receptor beta chains were all read from a single sample in a study of T cells in Graves' hyperthyroidism and ophthalmopathy. RNA transcripts yielded amplified TCR beta CDR3 regions. In the first-round RT-PCR of the TCR CDR3, the HTBI primer set was used. Using its own MiXCR run on the multiplex PCR reads, TCRdb lists one record per CDR3 protein. Among hundreds of thousands of distinct CDR3 sequences, roughly a sixth were seen once, and the ten largest hold approximately 16%. Sequenced input: blood. The origin of the receptors is a woman in her forties or fifties with Graves' hyperthyroidism that later progressed to Graves' ophthalmopathy.

The chain couples TRBV19 to TRBJ1-1; D ambiguous. This CDR3 spans 13 amino acids. Trimming removed 0 bases from V and 1 base from J, with 3 bases in between. CDR1 and CDR2 from the germline V gene are LNHDA and SQIVND (reference sequence). CDR3: CASSIDPNTEAFF. DNA of the CDR3: TGTGCCAGTAGTATAGATCCGAACACTGAAGCTTTCTTT.

In its sample, this clonotype was seen many times. V is TRBV3-1 and J is TRBJ1-1; TRBD1 might be the D (5 bases). The V and J ends lost 6 bases and 1 base respectively, with 9 bases between them. From germline, CDR1 is LGHDT and CDR2 YNNKEL (reference sequence). The CDR3 contains 13 residues. This CDR3 is CASRRGWNTEAFF. CDR3 nucleotides: TGTGCCAGCAGAAGGGGTTGGAACACTGAAGCTTTCTTT.

This clonotype was found many times. DNA of the CDR3: TGTGCCTGGAGTACGGGAAATAACTACGAGCAGTACTTC. Translated, it gives CAWSTGNNYEQYF. The V gene is TRBV30, the J gene TRBJ2-7, with D perhaps matching TRBD2 (5 bases). V was clipped by 2 bases and J by 3 bases, with 11 bases between them. There are 13 residues in the CDR3. Germline CDR1 GTSNPN, CDR2 SVGIG (reference sequence). Full variable domain (outside the CDR3, taken from reference TRBV30 and TRBJ2-7): SQTIHQWPATLVQPVGSPLSLECTVEGTSNPNLYWYRQAAGRGLQLLFYSVGIGQISSEVPQNLSASRPQDRQFILSSKKLLLSDSGFYLCAWSTGNNYEQYFGPGTRLTVT.

This clonotype was detected many times. The chain uses TRBV3-1 and TRBJ2-3, with D uncertain. Germline-derived CDR1 and CDR2 are LGHDT and YNNKEL (reference sequence). This CDR3 region has 13 residues. V lost 0 bases and J lost 4, with 5 bases in between. The CDR3 DNA reads TGTGCCAGCAGCCAAGAACCCCCAGATACGCAGTATTTT. Its protein is CASSQEPPDTQYF.

Only a few counts were recorded for this clonotype. This rearrangement joins TRBV19 to TRBJ1-6, with no clear D. Germline lookup yields CDR1 LNHDA and CDR2 SQIVND (reference sequence). The CDR3 is 13 amino acids. V lost 9 bases, J lost 5 bases, and 11 bases lay in between. The CDR3 nucleotides are TGTGCCAGCGGCACTGGGGATAATTCACCCCTCCACTTT. It specifies CASGTGDNSPLHF.

On this clonotype itself: A much larger clone is a single base away; this may be a read error. The rearrangement uses TRBV20-1 and TRBJ1-2, with 7 nucleotides matching TRBD1. In germline, CDR1 is DFQATT, CDR2 SNEGSKA (reference sequence). This CDR3 is 15 amino acids long. V shed 5 bases and J 2 bases; nucleotides not matched to a gene: 11. DNA of the CDR3: TGCAGTGCTGAGGACAGGCGGAACTTGAACTATGGCTACACCTTC. Translating it yields CSAEDRRNLNYGYTF.

This clonotype has ten or more counts. The chain links TRBV18 to TRBJ1-2; 9 bases align to TRBD1. Losses at the gene ends were 1 base for V and 3 bases for J; bases not matched to a gene: 0. The CDR3 has 14 amino acids. Germline assignment: CDR1 KGHSH and CDR2 LQKENI. CDR3 protein: CASSPRQGDYGYTF. Here the CDR3 DNA reads TGTGCCAGCTCACCACGACAGGGGGACTATGGCTACACCTTC.

At least ten counts were recorded for this clonotype. The rearrangement links TRBV5-6 to TRBJ2-7, with D perhaps TRBD1 (6 bases). V shed 4 bases and J shed 4 bases, with 15 bases lying between them. Germline lookup yields CDR1 SGHDT and CDR2 YYEEEE. This CDR3 is 14 amino acids long. The CDR3 nucleotides are TGTGCCAGCAGCCCGTGGGGGACACCTTACGAGCAGTACTTC. It encodes CASSPWGTPYEQYF.

V gene TRBV4-1 combines with J gene TRBJ1-1; D not certain. The length of the CDR3 is 17 residues. Germline V gene data show CDR1 as MGHRA and CDR2 as YSYEKL. Trimming removed 0 bases from V and 0 bases from J, with 14 bases in between. For the CDR3, the DNA is TGCGCCAGCAGCCAAGACCAGGCCCAATACATGAACACTGAAGCTTTCTTT. It specifies CASSQDQAQYMNTEAFF.

The table lists this clonotype with many counts. This chain links TRBV6-1 with TRBJ1-1, with D maybe TRBD1 (5 bases). V was cut by 8 bases and J by 5 bases, with 9 bases left in between. The CDR3 runs 11 residues. Germline assignment: CDR1 MNHNS and CDR2 SASEGT. The chain's CDR3 is CASGRQTEAFF. The CDR3 nucleotides read TGTGCCAGCGGAAGACAGACTGAAGCTTTCTTT.

The rearrangement joins TRBV12-5 to TRBJ2-5; D may be TRBD1 or TRBD2 (5 bases each). Between the trimmed V and J ends, which lost 6 bases and 4 bases, there was a span of 15 bases. This CDR3 has 14 amino acids. Germline CDR1 LGHNT, CDR2 FRNRAP. The CDR3: CASGPPGAPETQYF. In DNA form, the CDR3 reads TGTGCTAGTGGCCCGCCCGGGGCCCCAGAGACCCAGTACTTC.

The genes are TRBV5-1 and TRBJ2-3; 8 bases are a match to TRBD1. This CDR3 contains 15 residues. With V trimmed by 4 bases and J by 4 bases, 8 bases remained unmatched. CDR1 and CDR2 (germline): SGHRS, YFSETQ. The CDR3 protein is CASSATQGVADTQYF. CDR3 DNA: TGCGCCAGCAGCGCCACACAGGGGGTCGCAGATACGCAGTATTTT.

V gene TRBV20-1 combines with J gene TRBJ2-5; TRBD1 aligns across 11 bases. The V and J ends lost 3 bases and 9 bases, in that order; junction bases with no gene match: 9. Per the germline V gene, CDR1 is DFQATT and CDR2 is SNEGSKA (reference sequence). The CDR3 runs to 14 residues. The CDR3 spells CSARGQGGGEAQYF. Written as DNA, the CDR3 is TGCAGTGCTAGGGGACAGGGGGGAGGGGAGGCCCAGTACTTC.

Ten or more counts support this clonotype. This chain connects TRBV24-1 to TRBJ1-2; TRBD1 matches 10 bases. This CDR3 contains 15 residues. The trim removed 3 bases at V and 2 bases at J, leaving 2 bases unmatched. CDR1 and CDR2 from the germline V gene are KGHDR and SFDVKD. Here the CDR3 reads CATSDPGQGNYGYTF. CDR3 nucleotides: TGTGCCACCAGTGATCCGGGACAGGGGAACTATGGCTACACCTTC.

In this sample, this clonotype turned up a few times. V is TRBV29-1 and J is TRBJ1-2; D is uncertain. Germline V gives CDR1 SQVTM, CDR2 ANQGSEA. V dropped 6 bases and J dropped 4 bases, with 12 bases sitting between them. The CDR3 is made up of 12 amino acids. The CDR3 sequence is CSVSDIPYGYTF. CDR3 in DNA: TGCAGCGTATCAGACATACCCTATGGCTACACCTTC.

The chain employs TRBV27 and TRBJ2-1; D call uncertain. The length of the CDR3 is 14 residues. CDR1 MNHEY and CDR2 SMNVEV come from the germline V gene (reference sequence). V lost 3 bases and J 4 bases, leaving 10 bases between the germline ends. In DNA form, the CDR3 reads TGTGCCAGCAGTTTTGGGTTAATTTACAATGAGCAGTTCTTC. Translation: CASSFGLIYNEQFF.

This clonotype was found many times. The V and J genes are TRBV29-1 and TRBJ2-5; D unresolved. V lost 4 bases and J lost 4, with 16 bases in between. This CDR3 is built from 14 residues. Per germline, CDR1 SQVTM and CDR2 ANQGSEA. The chain's CDR3 is CSVVPRGLIETQYF. The DNA for the CDR3 is TGCAGCGTTGTTCCACGAGGCTTAATAGAGACCCAGTACTTC.

This clonotype showed up many times. The chain couples TRBV27 to TRBJ1-1, with a tentative D call TRBD1 (6 bases). CDR1 is MNHEY and CDR2 is SMNVEV in the germline V gene (reference sequence). There are 14 residues in the CDR3. The ends were cut back, 3 bases at V and 4 bases at J, with 12 bases in the middle. The CDR3 sequence is CASSFQGHGTEAFF. For the CDR3, the DNA is TGTGCCAGCAGTTTTCAGGGGCACGGCACTGAAGCTTTCTTT.

This clonotype has at least ten counts. The chain combines TRBV7-8 with TRBJ1-6, with no clear D. V lost 6 bases, J lost 13 bases, and 16 bases lay in between. The germline V gene encodes CDR1 SGHVS and CDR2 FQNEAQ. The CDR3 contains 13 residues. This CDR3 is CASRRLGIGPLHF. The DNA of the CDR3 is TGTGCCAGCAGACGACTGGGGATAGGCCCCCTCCACTTT.

The rearrangement joins TRBV19 to TRBJ2-2, with D hard to call. The V end lost 7 bases, the J end lost 0 bases, and 18 bases lay between the germline ends. Germline V gene sequence: CDR1 LNHDA, CDR2 SQIVND (reference sequence). The CDR3 spans 17 residues. The CDR3 DNA reads TGTGCCAGTACCTACCGAAAGACGGGCACGAACACCGGGGAGCTGTTTTTT. It encodes CASTYRKTGTNTGELFF.

This clonotype was counted at least ten times. This rearrangement joins TRBV27 to TRBJ2-5; 7 nucleotides align to TRBD1. CDR1 is MNHEY, CDR2 SMNVEV, per germline (reference sequence). J lost 1 base, V lost 6 bases, and 5 bases had no gene match. The CDR3 runs to 14 residues. The DNA of the CDR3 is TGTGCCAGCAGCCCGACAGGGCTCCAAGAGACCCAGTACTTC. This sequence encodes CASSPTGLQETQYF.

This clonotype came up many times. This chain connects TRBV9 to TRBJ2-7, with no clear D. There are 15 residues in the CDR3. Germline CDR1 and CDR2: SGDLS and YYNGEE. V lost 2 bases and J lost 5, with 17 bases in between. The DNA of the CDR3 is TGTGCCAGCAGCGTTGGTAGTATTTACCTCGACGAGCAGTACTTC. Translated: CASSVGSIYLDEQYF.

Ten or more counts support this clonotype. The chain has TRBV6-1 and TRBJ1-1, with 8 nucleotides matching TRBD1. This CDR3 region has 14 residues. V was pared by 5 bases and J by 1 base, with 3 bases of the junction left unmatched. From germline, CDR1 is MNHNS and CDR2 SASEGT. The CDR3: CASSRTGSNTEAFF. The CDR3 DNA follows: TGTGCCAGCAGTAGGACAGGGTCGAACACTGAAGCTTTCTTT.

This clonotype was seen ten or more times. V and J are TRBV18 and TRBJ1-1; possibly TRBD1 for D (6 bases). The V and J ends lost 3 bases and 8 bases respectively, with 10 bases between them. The germline CDR1 and CDR2 sequences are KGHSH and LQKENI. CDR3 size: 12 residues. CDR3 sequence reads: CASSPPGTEAFF. The CDR3 coding sequence is TGTGCCAGCTCACCTCCCGGGACAGAAGCTTTCTTT.

There are a few counts of this clonotype. The chain is built from TRBV6-5 and TRBJ1-3; maybe TRBD1 (5 bases). This CDR3 spans 14 amino acids. The V end was cut by 3 bases, the J end by 3 bases, with 9 bases between. Per germline, CDR1 MNHEY and CDR2 SVGAGI. The CDR3 reads CASSYSGVGNTIYF. CDR3 nucleotides: TGTGCCAGCAGTTATTCGGGGGTTGGAAACACCATATATTTT.

This clonotype has a handful of counts. CDR3: CASSAGGANTDTQYF. Here the CDR3 DNA reads TGTGCCAGCAGCGCAGGGGGCGCGAACACAGATACGCAGTATTTT. V and J are TRBV9 and TRBJ2-3, with TRBD1 identical over 8 bases. There are 15 residues in the CDR3. Germline V CDR1 and CDR2: SGDLS, YYNGEE. V gave up 3 bases and J gave up 2 bases; unmatched junction bases: 5.

The chain links TRBV11-2 to TRBJ1-6; D perhaps matches TRBD1 (5 bases). The germline V and J ends were trimmed by 1 base and 7 bases, with 14 bases remaining between them. The germline V gene has CDR1 SGHAT and CDR2 FQNNGV. The CDR3 covers 16 residues. The CDR3 protein is CASSLGGIGANSPLHF. The CDR3 DNA sequence: TGTGCCAGCAGCTTAGGTGGGATAGGGGCGAATTCACCCCTCCACTTT.

This clonotype was detected many times. The genes are TRBV5-1 and TRBJ2-1; D uncertain. V was clipped by 2 bases and J by 6 bases, with 15 bases between them. CDR1 and CDR2 (germline): SGHRS, YFSETQ. This CDR3 has 15 amino acids. The CDR3 DNA reads as TGCGCCAGCAGCTTAAAATTAGATATCCCCAATGAGCAGTTCTTC. Translated: CASSLKLDIPNEQFF.

V usage is TRBV12-5 and J usage is TRBJ2-5; TRBD1 agrees at 11 bases. The CDR3 has 15 amino acids. The germline CDR1 and CDR2 sequences are LGHNT and FRNRAP. J was trimmed by 5 bases and V by 6 bases; bases with no gene match: 8. The CDR3 spells CASGNGQGALETQYF. CDR3 nucleotides: TGTGCTAGTGGAAACGGACAGGGGGCATTGGAGACCCAGTACTTC. Full variable domain (rest looked up from reference TRBV12-5 and TRBJ2-5): DARVTQTPRHKVTEMGQEVTMRCQPILGHNTVFWYRQTMMQGLELLAYFRNRAPLDDSGMPKDRFSAEMPDATLATLKIQPSEPRDSAVYFCASGNGQGALETQYFGPGTRLLVL.

This clonotype has a count of ten or more. The rearrangement uses TRBV5-1 and TRBJ1-1, with 9 bases fitting TRBD1. The germline V gene has CDR1 SGHRS and CDR2 YFSETQ. V shed 3 bases and J 5 bases; nucleotides not matched to a gene: 8. The CDR3 is made up of 15 amino acids. The CDR3 sequence is CASSSLQGARTEAFF. The DNA of the CDR3 is TGCGCCAGCAGCTCGTTACAGGGGGCGCGGACTGAAGCTTTCTTT. The full variable domain, its missing parts supplied by reference TRBV5-1 and TRBJ1-1, is KAGVTQTPRYLIKTRGQQVTLSCSPISGHRSVSWYQQTPGQGLQFLFEYFSETQRNKGNFPGRFSGRQFSNSRSEMNVSTLELGDSALYLCASSSLQGARTEAFFGQGTRLTVV.

The V gene is TRBV12-3 or TRBV12-4, the J gene TRBJ2-2; D is ambiguous. Trimming took off 6 bases at V and 3 bases at J, with 14 bases between the two ends. This CDR3 region has 15 residues. For the CDR3, the DNA is TGTGCCAGCAGCCGGCGGCAGCTTTACACCGGGGAGCTGTTTTTT. Protein sequence: CASSRRQLYTGELFF.